Listed below are T cell receptor beta chains from one sample, sequenced in a study of CXCR3-negative and CXCR3-positive naive CD8 T cells. Each CDR3 protein gets one entry in TCRdb, which reprocessed the 5' RACE reads and gives no DNA. Across about 50,000 distinct CDR3 sequences, the top ten clones capture over 0.45% of the sample. Sequencing input: naive CXCR3+ CD8+ T cells from blood. These receptors originate from a human donor in good health. Some clones in this sample may be carry-over from other donors' samples. The CDR3 runs from the conserved cysteine through the conserved F or W.

J gene: TRBJ2-5; V gene: TRBV7-7; CDR3 protein: CASSLGLSGGAETQYF
J gene: TRBJ2-6; V gene: TRBV11-2; CDR3 protein: CASSLMGAGANVLTF
J gene: TRBJ2-1; V gene: TRBV7-3; CDR3 protein: CASSSGQGPSSYNEQFF
J gene: TRBJ1-6; V gene: TRBV14; CDR3 protein: CASSQLQAVTLHF
J gene: TRBJ2-7; V gene: TRBV19; CDR3 protein: CASSTPGELLEQYF
J gene: TRBJ2-5; V gene: TRBV7-9; CDR3 protein: CASSWIEGVETQYF
J gene: TRBJ1-1; V gene: TRBV6-5; CDR3 protein: CASSYKQGGNTEAFF
J gene: TRBJ2-3; V gene: TRBV13; CDR3 protein: CASSPRERGSTDTQYF
J gene: TRBJ2-7; V gene: TRBV5-5; CDR3 protein: CASGYLPTKAEQYF
J gene: TRBJ2-4; V gene: TRBV9; CDR3 protein: CASSGAGGLKNIQYF
J gene: TRBJ1-1; V gene: TRBV4-3; CDR3 protein: CASSQARGLNTEAFF
J gene: TRBJ2-1; V gene: TRBV4-1; CDR3 protein: CASSQIQGGDEQFF
J gene: TRBJ2-3; V gene: TRBV29-1; CDR3 protein: CSVELADSSTDTQYF
J gene: TRBJ2-7; V gene: TRBV29-1; CDR3 protein: CSVLGQGRYEQYF
J gene: TRBJ2-5; V gene: TRBV7-9; CDR3 protein: CASGTGGETQYF